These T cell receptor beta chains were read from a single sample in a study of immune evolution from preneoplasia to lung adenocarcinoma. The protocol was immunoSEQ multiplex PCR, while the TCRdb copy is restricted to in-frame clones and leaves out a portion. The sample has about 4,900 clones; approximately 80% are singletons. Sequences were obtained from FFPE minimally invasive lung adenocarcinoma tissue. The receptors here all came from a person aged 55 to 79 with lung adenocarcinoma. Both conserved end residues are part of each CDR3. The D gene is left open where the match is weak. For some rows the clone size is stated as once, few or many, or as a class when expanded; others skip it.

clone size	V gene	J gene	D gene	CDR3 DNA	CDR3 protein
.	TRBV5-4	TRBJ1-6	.	TGTGCCAGCAGCTTGGCAGGGGTAGTGCATTCACCCCTCCACTTT	CASSLAGVVHSPLHF
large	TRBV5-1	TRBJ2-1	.	TGCGCCAGCAGTTCCCAGGTTAGCTCCTACAATGAGCAGTTCTTC	CASSSQVSSYNEQFF
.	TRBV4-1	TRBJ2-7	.	TGCGCCAGCAGCCAAGGGCCGCGGACCGATAGCTCCTACGAGCAGTACTTC	CASSQGPRTDSSYEQYF
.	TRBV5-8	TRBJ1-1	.	TGTGCCAGCAGCTTGGCGGAGAGTTACACTGAAGCTTTCTTT	CASSLAESYTEAFF
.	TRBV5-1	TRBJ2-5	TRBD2	TGCGCCAGCAGCTTCTCCGGGGGGGGTCAAGAGACCCAGTACTTC	CASSFSGGGQETQYF
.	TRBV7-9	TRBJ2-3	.	TGTGCCAGCAGCTTCGGCACAGATACGCAGTATTTT	CASSFGTDTQYF
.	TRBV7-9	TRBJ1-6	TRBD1	TGTGCCAGCAGCTTTGGGGGACAGGGCGGCTCCTATAATTCACCCCTCCACTTT	CASSFGGQGGSYNSPLHF
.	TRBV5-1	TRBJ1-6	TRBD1	TGCGCCAGCAGCTTGGACCAGGGACAGGGCCTCTATAATTCACCCCTCCACTTT	CASSLDQGQGLYNSPLHF
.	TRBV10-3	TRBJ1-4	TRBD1	TGTGCCATCAATCCGGGACAGGGGACTGAAAAACTGTTTTTT	CAINPGQGTEKLFF
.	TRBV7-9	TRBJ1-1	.	TGTGCCAGCAGCTACGGACAGTATGAAGCTTTCTTT	CASSYGQYEAFF
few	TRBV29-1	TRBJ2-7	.	TGCAGCGTTGAAGTCTTGGCAGGGGCCTACGAGCAGTACTTC	CSVEVLAGAYEQYF
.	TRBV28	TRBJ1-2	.	TGTGCCAGCAGTTTGACGACAGAAATTTATGGCTACACCTTC	CASSLTTEIYGYTF
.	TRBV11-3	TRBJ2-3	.	TGTGCCAGCAGCTACGGGGTTCGCACAGATACGCAGTATTTT	CASSYGVRTDTQYF
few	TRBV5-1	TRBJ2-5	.	TGCGCCAGCAGGCCTGCCCAGGCCCAAGAGACCCAGTACTTC	CASRPAQAQETQYF
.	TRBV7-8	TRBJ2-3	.	TGTGCCAGCAGCTTAGGAAGGCAGGGGACAGATACGCAGTATTTT	CASSLGRQGTDTQYF
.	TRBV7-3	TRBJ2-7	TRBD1	TGTGCCAGCAGCATGAACAGGGGTTCCTCCGAGCAGTACTTC	CASSMNRGSSEQYF
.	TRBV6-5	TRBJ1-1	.	TGTGCCAGCAGTAGGTGGAAGAACACTGAAGCTTTCTTT	CASSRWKNTEAFF
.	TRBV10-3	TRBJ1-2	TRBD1	TGTGCCATCAGAGAGGGACAGGGGCCGGATGGCTACACCTTC	CAIREGQGPDGYTF
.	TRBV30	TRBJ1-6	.	TGTGCCTGGAACTCAGTGAGGGATTCACCCCTCCACTTT	CAWNSVRDSPLHF
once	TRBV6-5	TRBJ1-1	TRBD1	TGTGCCAGCAGTCTATCCGGGACAGGGAACACTGAAGCTTTCTTT	CASSLSGTGNTEAFF
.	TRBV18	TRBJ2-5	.	TGTGCCAGCTCACAAGGAAAAGAGACCCAGTACTTC	CASSQGKETQYF
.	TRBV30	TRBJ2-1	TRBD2	TGTGCCTGGAGAATAGCGGGGGCCAGCAATGAGCAGTTCTTC	CAWRIAGASNEQFF
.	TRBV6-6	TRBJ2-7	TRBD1	TGTGCCAGCAGTTCCTCGGACAGGGGCTACGAGCAGTACTTC	CASSSSDRGYEQYF
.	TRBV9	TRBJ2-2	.	TGTGCCAGCAGCGTAAACCGGGAGCTGTTTTTT	CASSVNRELFF
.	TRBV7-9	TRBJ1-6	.	TGTGCCAGCAGCTCAGGGGTCTCAAATTCACCCCTCCACTTT	CASSSGVSNSPLHF
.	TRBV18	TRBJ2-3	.	TGTGCCAGCTCACCAACAGATACGCAGTATTTT	CASSPTDTQYF
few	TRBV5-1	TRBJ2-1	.	TGCGCCAGCAGCTTGGACAGGGTGGGATACAATGAGCAGTTCTTC	CASSLDRVGYNEQFF
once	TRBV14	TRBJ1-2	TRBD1	TGTGCCAGCAGCCAGCGGACAGGGAGCGAAGGCTACACCTTC	CASSQRTGSEGYTF
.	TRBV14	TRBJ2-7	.	TGTGCCAGCAGCCGGGCAGCCTTCTCCTACGAGCAGTACTTC	CASSRAAFSYEQYF
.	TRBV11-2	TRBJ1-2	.	TGTGCCAGCAGCTTAGACGTCCAGTGGGCGAACTATGGCTACACCTTC	CASSLDVQWANYGYTF
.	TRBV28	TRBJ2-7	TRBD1	TGTGCCAGCAGTTTATCCTTGGACAGGGGGAAGTTAAGTTACGAGCAGTACTTC	CASSLSLDRGKLSYEQYF
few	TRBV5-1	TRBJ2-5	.	TGCGCCAGCAGTCGAACGCCCGGGTCGGGTGAAGAGACCCAGTACTTC	CASSRTPGSGEETQYF
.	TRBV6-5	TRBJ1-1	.	TGTGCCAGCATCGCCAGGGGAGAGGGGGGTGAAGCTTTCTTT	CASIARGEGGEAFF
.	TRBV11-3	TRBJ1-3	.	TGTGCCAGCAGCCCGCAGGCGTCTGGAAACACCATATATTTT	CASSPQASGNTIYF
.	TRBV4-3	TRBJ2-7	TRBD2	TGCGCCAGCAGCCAAGATTATGGCGGGAGTCCCTACGAGCAGTACTTC	CASSQDYGGSPYEQYF
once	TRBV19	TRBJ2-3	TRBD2	TGTGCCAGTAGTACTAGCGGGCCCCCACATAGGGATACGCAGTATTTT	CASSTSGPPHRDTQYF
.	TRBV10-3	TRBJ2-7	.	TGTGCCATCAGTTCGGGACATGGGGCCTACGAGCAGTACTTC	CAISSGHGAYEQYF
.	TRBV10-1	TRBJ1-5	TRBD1	TGCGCCAGAAGGACAGGGTCGCAGCCCCAGCATTTT	CARRTGSQPQHF
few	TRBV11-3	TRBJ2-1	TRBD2	TGTGCCAGCAGCCCTAGCGGGGAGGACTACAATGAGCAGTTCTTC	CASSPSGEDYNEQFF
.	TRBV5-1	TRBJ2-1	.	TGCGCCAGCAGCTCACAGGGCAATGAGCAGTTCTTC	CASSSQGNEQFF
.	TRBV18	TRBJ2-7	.	TGTGCCAGCTCACCAGTCCAGACCTACGAGCAGTACTTC	CASSPVQTYEQYF
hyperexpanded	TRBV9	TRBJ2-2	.	TGTGCCAGCAGCCAAAGACAGGAAAACACCGGGGAGCTGTTTTTT	CASSQRQENTGELFF
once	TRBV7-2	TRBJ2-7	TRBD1	TGTGCCAGCAGTAGGACAGGTCCCTACGAGCAGTACTTC	CASSRTGPYEQYF
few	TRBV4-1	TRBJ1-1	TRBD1	TGCGCCAGCACTCCGACAGGGGGCCCTGAAGCTTTCTTT	CASTPTGGPEAFF
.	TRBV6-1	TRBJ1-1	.	TGTGCCAGCAGTGAGAGGATAATGAACACTGAAGCTTTCTTT	CASSERIMNTEAFF
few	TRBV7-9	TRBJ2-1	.	TGTGCCAGCAGCCCACCTCGGGGGCTGGACAATGAGCAGTTCTTC	CASSPPRGLDNEQFF
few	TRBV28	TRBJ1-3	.	TGTGCCAGCGGGGGAGGGGCCGCTCTGGAGAACACCATATATTTT	CASGGGAALENTIYF
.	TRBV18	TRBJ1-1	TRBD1	TGTGCCAGCTCACCACCGGCAGGGGGGGACACTGAAGCTTTCTTT	CASSPPAGGDTEAFF
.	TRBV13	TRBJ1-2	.	TGTGCCAGCAGCCTTAAGAATACAGGATCAAGGAACAACTATGGCTACACCTTC	CASSLKNTGSRNNYGYTF
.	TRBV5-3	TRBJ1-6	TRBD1	TGTGCCAGAAGGGGACAGGCTTCACCCCTCCACTTT	CARRGQASPLHF
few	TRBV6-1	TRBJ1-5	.	TGTGCCAGCAGTGAGGAATTGGCTCGGCCCCAGCATTTT	CASSEELARPQHF
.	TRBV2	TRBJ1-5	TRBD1	TGTGCCAGCAGGGCGGACAGGAGAAGCAATCAGCCCCAGCATTTT	CASRADRRSNQPQHF
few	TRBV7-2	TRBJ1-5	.	TGTGCCAGCAGCTTACCGGGATCATGGCAGCCCCAGCATTTT	CASSLPGSWQPQHF
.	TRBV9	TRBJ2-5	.	TGTGCCAGCAGCGTATTCGGGGGAAAAGAGACCCAGTACTTC	CASSVFGGKETQYF
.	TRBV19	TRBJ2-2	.	TGTGCCAGTAGTATAGATCCTCTCAGCGGGGAGCTGTTTTTT	CASSIDPLSGELFF